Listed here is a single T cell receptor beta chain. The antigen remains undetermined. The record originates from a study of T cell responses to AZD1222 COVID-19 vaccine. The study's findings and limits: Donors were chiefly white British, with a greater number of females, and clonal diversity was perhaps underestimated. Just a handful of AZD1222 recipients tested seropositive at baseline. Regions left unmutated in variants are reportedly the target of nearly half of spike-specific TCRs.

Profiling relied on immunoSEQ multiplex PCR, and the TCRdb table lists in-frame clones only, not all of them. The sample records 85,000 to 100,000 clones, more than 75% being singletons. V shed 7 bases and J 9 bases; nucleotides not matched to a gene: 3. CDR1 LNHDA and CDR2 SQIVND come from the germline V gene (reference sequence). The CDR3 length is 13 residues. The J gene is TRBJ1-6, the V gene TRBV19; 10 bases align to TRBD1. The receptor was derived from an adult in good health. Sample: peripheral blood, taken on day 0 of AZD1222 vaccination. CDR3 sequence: CASKGQGSSPLHF. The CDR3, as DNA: TGTGCCAGTAAGGGACAGGGGAGTTCACCCCTCCACTTT. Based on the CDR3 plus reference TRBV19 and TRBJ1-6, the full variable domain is DGGITQSPKYLFRKEGQNVTLSCEQNLNHDAMYWYRQDPGQGLRLIYYSQIVNDFQKGDIAEGYSVSREKKESFPLTVTSAQKNPTAFYLCASKGQGSSPLHFGNGTRLTVT.